Following are 14 T cell receptor beta chains from one sample sequenced in a study of cytomegalovirus exposure and HLA in healthy donors. The repertoire was sequenced with immunoSEQ multiplex PCR; TCRdb's copy has only in-frame clones and lacks some. The sample carries roughly 180,000 clones, about 89% recorded once. Input material: PBMCs. The receptors come from a man aged 30-40 years in good health and CMV-seropositive.

This sequence joins TRBV7-2 and TRBJ2-1, with 12 nucleotides matching TRBD2. CDR1 SGHTA and CDR2 FQGNSA come from the germline V gene. V was pared by 3 bases and J by 4 bases, with 1 base of the junction left unmatched. The CDR3 runs 15 residues. The CDR3 is CASSFTSGGYNEQFF. CDR3 nucleotides: TGTGCCAGCAGCTTTACTAGCGGGGGGTACAATGAGCAGTTCTTC.

The J gene is TRBJ1-2, the V gene TRBV18; D is perhaps TRBD1 (5 bases). The CDR3 totals 15 residues. Germline CDR1 and CDR2: KGHSH and LQKENI. The ends were cut back, 4 bases at V and 4 bases at J, with 16 bases in the middle. The CDR3 sequence is CASSQDRGKGYGYTF. CDR3 nucleotide sequence: TGTGCCAGCTCACAAGACCGGGGCAAGGGCTATGGCTACACCTTC.

This chain uses TRBV11-2 with TRBJ2-2; 12 bases are shared with TRBD2. This CDR3 is built from 15 residues. CDR1 is SGHAT, CDR2 FQNNGV, per germline. J lost 3 bases, V lost 5 bases, and 1 base had no gene match. In DNA, the CDR3 is TGTGCCAGCAGCCCTAGCGGGAGGGACACCGGGGAGCTGTTTTTT. Residues: CASSPSGRDTGELFF.

CDR3 sequence (DNA): TGTGCCAGCCGGATGGGCGGGACCTTTACTTACGAGCAGTACTTC. Translating it yields CASRMGGTFTYEQYF. This chain joins TRBV27 and TRBJ2-7; weak D call: TRBD2 (6 bases). Germline-derived CDR1 and CDR2 are MNHEY and SMNVEV (reference sequence). V shed 8 bases and J shed 4 bases, with 21 bases lying between them. The CDR3 runs to 15 residues.

The CDR3 sequence is CATRGGVNTGELFF. The CDR3 DNA follows: TGTGCCACCCGAGGGGGGGTGAACACCGGGGAGCTGTTTTTT. The chain links TRBV2 to TRBJ2-2; TRBD2 is a possible D gene (7 bases). Germline CDR1 SNHLY, CDR2 FYNNEI. This CDR3 has 14 amino acids. Deletions cut 10 bases from V and 1 base from J, with 13 bases between. Complete variable domain (other parts from reference TRBV2 and TRBJ2-2): EPEVTQTPSHQVTQMGQEVILRCVPISNHLYFYWYRQILGQKVEFLVSFYNNEISEKSEIFDDQFSVERPDGSNFTLKIRSTKLEDSAMYFCATRGGVNTGELFFGEGSRLTVL.

V is TRBV5-1 and J is TRBJ2-7; TRBD1 agrees at 7 bases. The J segment lost 0 bases and the V segment lost 5 bases, leaving 14 bases of the junction unmatched. CDR1 SGHRS and CDR2 YFSETQ come from the germline V gene. The CDR3 is made up of 17 amino acids. The DNA for the CDR3 is TGCGCCAGCAGTTTATCACCCCCGGGACAGCGCTCCTACGAGCAGTACTTC. Translation gives CASSLSPPGQRSYEQYF. Combining the CDR3 with reference TRBV5-1 and TRBJ2-7 gives the whole variable domain KAGVTQTPRYLIKTRGQQVTLSCSPISGHRSVSWYQQTPGQGLQFLFEYFSETQRNKGNFPGRFSGRQFSNSRSEMNVSTLELGDSALYLCASSLSPPGQRSYEQYFGPGTRLTVT.

This clone occurred a few times. CDR3 in DNA: TGTGCCAGCAGCCATCTAGGCTACGAGCAGTACTTC. This encodes CASSHLGYEQYF. The chain is built from TRBV14 and TRBJ2-7; D ambiguous. CDR1 is SGHDN, CDR2 FVKESK, per germline. V was cut by 3 bases and J by 3 bases, with 6 bases left in between. The CDR3 is made up of 12 amino acids.

This clone was found once. J is TRBJ1-1 and V is TRBV7-6; TRBD1 might be the D (5 bases). This CDR3 has 14 residues. Germline V gene data show CDR1 as SGHVS and CDR2 as FNYEAQ. V was shortened by 2 bases and J by 1 base, with 8 bases between the two germline ends. CDR3: CASSLRGENTEAFF. As DNA, the CDR3 is TGTGCCAGCAGCTTACGGGGGGAGAACACTGAAGCTTTCTTT.

The rearrangement joins TRBV29-1 to TRBJ2-3; possible D gene TRBD1, 6 bases. The CDR3 extends over 15 amino acids. Trimming removed 6 bases from V and 3 bases from J, with 19 bases in between. Germline V gene lookup returns CDR1 SQVTM and CDR2 ANQGSEA. CDR3 region: CSVRGQSRDTDTQYF. The CDR3 DNA follows: TGCAGCGTCCGTGGACAGTCAAGGGATACAGATACGCAGTATTTT.

Only a few counts were recorded for this clone. The gene calls are TRBV5-8 and TRBJ1-2, with 8 nucleotides matching TRBD1. Germline CDR1 is SGHTS and CDR2 is YDEGEE. The CDR3 totals 16 residues. Germline trimming cut 2 bases from V and 3 bases from J; bases unmatched to any gene: 9. Here the CDR3 DNA reads TGTGCCAGCAGCTTACGCGACAGGGGAGTCGACTATGGCTACACCTTC. Its translation: CASSLRDRGVDYGYTF.

The chain is built from TRBV30 and TRBJ1-4; maybe TRBD1 (5 bases). The length of the CDR3 is 13 residues. The germline CDR1 and CDR2 sequences are GTSNPN and SVGIG (reference sequence). Trimming left V 5 bases short and J 8 bases short, with 15 bases between. The CDR3: CAWQRGLGEKLFF. CDR3 coding DNA: TGTGCCTGGCAAAGGGGTTTAGGGGAAAAACTGTTTTTT.

The rearrangement links TRBV6-1 to TRBJ1-1; no clear D. The germline V and J ends were trimmed by 2 bases and 0 bases, with 1 base remaining between them. The germline gives CDR1 MNHNS, CDR2 SASEGT. CDR3 length: 12 residues. In DNA form, the CDR3 reads TGTGCCAGCAGTGAACTGAACACTGAAGCTTTCTTT. This sequence encodes CASSELNTEAFF.

The V gene is TRBV27, the J gene TRBJ2-7; 7 bases align to TRBD1. This CDR3 is built from 12 residues. The germline gives CDR1 MNHEY, CDR2 SMNVEV (reference sequence). The J segment lost 2 bases and the V segment lost 7 bases, leaving 2 bases of the junction unmatched. CDR3 loop: CASTDRAYEQYF. The CDR3, as DNA: TGTGCCAGCACCGACAGGGCCTACGAGCAGTACTTC.

The rearrangement links TRBV4-1 to TRBJ1-2, with D perhaps TRBD1 (5 bases). V lost 4 bases to trimming and J lost 4 bases, with 13 bases between them. Germline V gene data show CDR1 as MGHRA and CDR2 as YSYEKL. This CDR3 has 14 amino acids. The CDR3 DNA follows: TGCGCCAGCAGCCCGGGACCCCTCTTCTATGGCTACACCTTC. Protein product: CASSPGPLFYGYTF.